This TCR beta chain was retrieved from a study of blood T cell repertoires in COVID-19. V was pared by 1 base and J by 4 bases, with 11 bases between. Germline CDR1 SGHRS, CDR2 YFSETQ. CDR3 size: 14 residues. Original processing methods: Amplified reference gene primers provided the basis for estimating nucleated cell counts. Only in-frame clones appear in the TCRdb table, and some are missing; sequencing was by immunoSEQ multiplex PCR. The V and J calls and clone size were taken over from that table, and D and trimming were inferred from the DNA. In the table there are hundreds of thousands of clones, about 80% of which are singletons.

The sequence derives from a woman older than 75 with acute or convalescent COVID-19. The chain has TRBV5-1 and TRBJ2-5; a possible D gene is TRBD1 (5 bases). Material: peripheral blood. The CDR3 sequence is CASSLQGIGETQYF. In DNA, the CDR3 is TGCGCCAGCAGCTTGCAGGGAATAGGAGAGACCCAGTACTTC.